This paragraph reports one T cell receptor (beta chain). The data originate from a study of shared clonotypes between healthy human individuals. HIV-negative, healthy adults without recent acute infections or vaccinations were the donors. The study drew all its donors from Caucasian adults living in Nashville, Tennessee. CD4+ cells yielded CD45RA+ naive and CD45RA-negative memory subsets. Clones were sequenced by immunoSEQ multiplex PCR, and TCRdb holds only the in-frame ones, with some missing. The sample holds roughly 1.4 million clones, just under 99% seen once. Sequencing was done on a sample of naive CD4+ T cells sorted from blood. Subset noted: CD45RA+ positively selected. This clonotype originated in a young man in good health.

The DNA for the CDR3 is TGCAGCGTTGGCCTGGCGGGAGTAGGAGATACGCAGTATTTT. Protein: CSVGLAGVGDTQYF. The chain uses TRBV29-1 and TRBJ2-3; 7 nucleotides line up with TRBD2. CDR1 SQVTM and CDR2 ANQGSEA come from the germline V gene. Trimming took 4 bases from V and 5 from J; bases not matched to a gene: 9. The CDR3 runs 14 residues.